The sequence of this TCR beta chain was determined in a study of blood T cell repertoires in COVID-19. The repertoire was sequenced with immunoSEQ multiplex PCR; TCRdb's copy has only in-frame clones and lacks some. The table shows 150,000 to 200,000 clones, with roughly nine tenths occurring only once. CDR3 length: 14 residues. The V and J ends lost 7 bases and 0 bases, in that order; junction bases with no gene match: 4. Germline CDR1 is SNHLY and CDR2 is FYNNEI. The chain links TRBV2 to TRBJ1-1; 8 nucleotides match TRBD1. The sequenced material came from peripheral blood. The clonotype was recovered from a human donor in a cohort sampled during active COVID-19. CDR3 sequence: CASTGGAMNTEAFF. The CDR3 nucleotides are TGTGCCAGCACAGGGGGCGCAATGAACACTGAAGCTTTCTTT.